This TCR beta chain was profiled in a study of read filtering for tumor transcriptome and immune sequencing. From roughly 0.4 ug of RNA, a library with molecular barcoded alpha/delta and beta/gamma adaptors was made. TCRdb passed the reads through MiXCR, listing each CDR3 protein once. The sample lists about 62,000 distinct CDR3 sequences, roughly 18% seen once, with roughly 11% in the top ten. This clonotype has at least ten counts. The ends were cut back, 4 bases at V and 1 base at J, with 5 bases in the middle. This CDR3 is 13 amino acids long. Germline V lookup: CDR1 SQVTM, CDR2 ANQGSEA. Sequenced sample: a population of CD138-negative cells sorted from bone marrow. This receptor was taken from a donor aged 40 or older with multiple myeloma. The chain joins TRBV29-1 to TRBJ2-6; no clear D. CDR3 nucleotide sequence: TGCAGCGTTGGCAGGTCTGGGGCCAACGTCCTGACTTTC. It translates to CSVGRSGANVLTF.